This TCR beta chain was identified during a study of blood T cell repertoires in COVID-19. Study overall: Samples came from the United States, Italy and Spain, spanning acute and convalescent COVID-19. T cells, B-cell-depleted T cells, or PBMCs supplied cDNA or gDNA.

Original analysis: From reference gene primer amplification, estimates of nucleated cell counts were derived. Sequencing was performed with immunoSEQ multiplex PCR; in TCRdb, only in-frame clones are kept and a portion is missing. Clone size and V and J calls were adopted from that table, with D and trimming inferred from the DNA. The data show over 80,000 clones, over 75% seen once. The CDR3 sequence is 15 residues long. CDR1 is MNHEY, CDR2 SVGAGI, per germline. Between the trimmed V and J ends, which lost 5 bases and 9 bases, there was a span of 22 bases. This clonotype was obtained from a woman older than 75 with acute or convalescent COVID-19. The V and J genes are TRBV6-5 and TRBJ2-5; tentative D call: TRBD2 (5 bases). Material for sequencing was peripheral blood. CDR3 in DNA: TGTGCCAGCAGTCCCTCGCGGGTCTCCGGTAGGGCCCAGTACTTC. As protein: CASSPSRVSGRAQYF.